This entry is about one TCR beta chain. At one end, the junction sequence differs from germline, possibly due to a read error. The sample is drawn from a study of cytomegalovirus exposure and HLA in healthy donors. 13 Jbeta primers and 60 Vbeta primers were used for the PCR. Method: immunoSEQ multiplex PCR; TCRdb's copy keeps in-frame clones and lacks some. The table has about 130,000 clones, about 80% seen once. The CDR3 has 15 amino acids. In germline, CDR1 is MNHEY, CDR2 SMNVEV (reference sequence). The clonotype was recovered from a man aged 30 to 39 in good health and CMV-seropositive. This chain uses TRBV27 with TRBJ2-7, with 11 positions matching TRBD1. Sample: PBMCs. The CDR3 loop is CASSLSDRGLGEQYF. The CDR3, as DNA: TGTGCCAGCAGTCTATCGGACAGGGGGCTAGGGGAGCAGTACTTC.